The 27 T cell receptor beta chains listed next were all sequenced from one sample in a study of T cells in Graves' hyperthyroidism and ophthalmopathy. Amplification yielded TCR beta CDR3 regions, with RNA transcripts as the source. HTBI primers drove first-round RT-PCR of the TCR CDR3. TCRdb re-called the multiplex PCR reads with MiXCR, one entry per CDR3 protein. The table has about 270,000 distinct CDR3 sequences, about 20% seen once. Sequenced input: blood. These TCRs come from a man aged 25-40 years with Graves' ophthalmopathy.

This clonotype turned up a few times. The gene calls are TRBV5-1 and TRBJ2-3; D ambiguous. The CDR3 covers 17 residues. The germline V gene encodes CDR1 SGHRS and CDR2 YFSETQ. Trimming removed 1 base at V and 0 bases at J, with 15 bases between. CDR3 in DNA: TGCGCCAGCAGCTTGAGAGGTCCCCGCGGTAGCACAGATACGCAGTATTTT. Translation gives CASSLRGPRGSTDTQYF.

V usage is TRBV10-3 and J usage is TRBJ1-5, with 7 nucleotides matching TRBD1. The CDR3 runs to 14 residues. Germline assignment: CDR1 ENHRY and CDR2 SYGVKD. V shed 5 bases, J shed 1 base, and the junction held 2 bases outside the gene matches. The CDR3 region has the DNA TGTGCCATCAGTAAGACAGGGAGCAATCAGCCCCAGCATTTT. Translating gives CAISKTGSNQPQHF.

This clonotype was counted at least ten times. The CDR3: CASSTSAPNAQYF. The CDR3 DNA reads as TGTGCCAGCAGTACCTCGGCCCCTAACGCCCAGTACTTC. This chain links TRBV6-2 or TRBV6-3 with TRBJ2-5; no firm D call. There are 13 residues in the CDR3. Germline V gene sequence: CDR1 MNHEY, CDR2 SVGEGT. V lost 5 bases and J 9 bases, leaving 16 bases between the germline ends.

Points on this clonotype: A much more abundant neighbour one base away suggests this may be a read error. The chain joins TRBV24-1 to TRBJ2-3; a weak D match, TRBD1 (5 bases). Germline V gene data show CDR1 as KGHDR and CDR2 as SFDVKD. Deletions cut 4 bases from V and 2 bases from J, with 15 bases between. The CDR3 runs to 16 residues. The CDR3 DNA reads as TGTGCCACCAGTGAAACTGGGGCAGCTACCACAGATACGCAGTATTTT. It encodes CATSETGAATTDTQYF.

This clonotype was detected only a few times. The CDR3 region is CSVATLGTGDGYTF. DNA for the CDR3: TGCAGCGTTGCCACTTTAGGGACAGGGGATGGCTACACCTTC. The genes are TRBV29-1 and TRBJ1-2; 10 nucleotides agree with TRBD1. The CDR3 is 14 residues long. After removal of 4 bases from V and 6 bases from J, the junction contained 8 bases not matched to a gene. Germline CDR1 is SQVTM and CDR2 is ANQGSEA. The full variable domain, rest sourced from reference TRBV29-1 and TRBJ1-2, is SAVISQKPSRDICQRGTSLTIQCQVDSQVTMMFWYRQQPGQSLTLIATANQGSEATYESGFVIDKFPISRPNLTFSTLTVSNMSPEDSSIYLCSVATLGTGDGYTFGSGTRLTVV.

The chain combines TRBV12-3 or TRBV12-4 with TRBJ1-5; 7 bases are a match to TRBD1. Trimming cost V 4 bases and J 6 bases; bases outside gene matches: 9. The CDR3 is made up of 15 amino acids. CDR3: CASSSGTVWIQPQHF. The CDR3 coding sequence is TGTGCCAGCAGTTCCGGGACAGTTTGGATTCAGCCCCAGCATTTT.

The J gene is TRBJ2-7, the V gene TRBV19; 8 nucleotides match TRBD1. The V segment lost 10 bases and the J segment 3 bases; nucleotides outside the gene matches: 8. The CDR3 contains 13 residues. The germline CDR1 and CDR2 sequences are LNHDA and SQIVND (reference sequence). This chain's CDR3 is CATRDRRRYEQYF. CDR3 DNA: TGTGCCACCAGGGACAGGCGGCGCTACGAGCAGTACTTC.

This clonotype was seen more than once but under ten times. V gene TRBV5-8 combines with J gene TRBJ2-2, with 7 positions matching TRBD2. Trimming removed 0 bases from V and 6 bases from J; junction bases left unmatched: 5. Per the germline V gene, CDR1 is SGHTS and CDR2 is YDEGEE. The CDR3 sequence is 15 residues long. In nucleotides, the CDR3 is TGTGCCAGCAGCTTGGAGGGGAGGGCCGCCGGGGAGCTGTTTTTT. Its protein is CASSLEGRAAGELFF.

The rearrangement joins TRBV28 to TRBJ1-2, with 8 bases aligning to TRBD1. The V segment lost 10 bases and the J segment 8 bases; nucleotides outside the gene matches: 12. The CDR3 loop spans 13 amino acids. Germline loops: CDR1 MDHEN, CDR2 SYDVKM. The CDR3 reads CATPRTGNYGYTF. The CDR3 DNA is TGTGCCACCCCACGGACAGGGAATTACGGCTACACCTTC.

A note on this clonotype: A read error may be the cause here, since a much bigger clone is one base away. The chain carries TRBV20-1 and TRBJ1-1; D is uncertain. CDR1 is DFQATT, CDR2 SNEGSKA, per germline (reference sequence). Trimming pared 3 bases from V and 5 bases from J, leaving 4 bases between. The CDR3 is 10 residues long. CDR3 region: CSARGTEAFF. The CDR3 DNA reads TGCAGTGCTAGGGGGACTGAAGCTTTCTTT.

The table lists this clonotype with many counts. The chain recombines TRBV2 with TRBJ2-3, with D possibly being TRBD1 (5 bases). Germline CDR1 reads SNHLY; CDR2 reads FYNNEI. There are 14 residues in the CDR3. The V gene lost 5 bases and the J gene lost 3 bases, with 12 bases spanning the gap. CDR3 amino acids: CASSQGRKTDTQYF. DNA of the CDR3: TGTGCCAGCAGTCAGGGCAGGAAGACAGATACGCAGTATTTT.

The chain carries TRBV30 and TRBJ1-1; D is uncertain. CDR3 length equals 15 residues. The V gene's germline CDR1 is GTSNPN and CDR2 SVGIG (reference sequence). Trimming removed 2 bases from V and 2 bases from J, with 15 bases in between. The CDR3 region has the DNA TGTGCCTGGAGTCGGGAGGCTCTTTTAAACACTGAAGCTTTCTTT. Encoded protein: CAWSREALLNTEAFF.

This chain uses TRBV4-1 with TRBJ2-1; TRBD2 agrees at 8 bases. CDR1 and CDR2 (germline): MGHRA, YSYEKL. The V segment lost 4 bases and the J segment 4 bases; nucleotides outside the gene matches: 12. There are 17 residues in the CDR3. The CDR3 bases are TGCGCCAGCAGCCCAGTCCCGGGAGGGGGGGCTTACAATGAGCAGTTCTTC. This codes for CASSPVPGGGAYNEQFF.

This clonotype was seen a handful of times. This sequence joins TRBV6-1 and TRBJ2-7; 9 nucleotides line up with TRBD1. The CDR3 runs to 15 residues. The V gene's germline CDR1 is MNHNS and CDR2 SASEGT. V dropped 3 bases and J dropped 3; count of bases not matched to a gene: 6. In nucleotides, the CDR3 is TGTGCCAGCAGTGATGGGACAGGGTCCATCTACGAGCAGTACTTC. Translated: CASSDGTGSIYEQYF.

This chain connects TRBV15 to TRBJ2-3; D is unresolved. V lost 1 base and J 0 bases, leaving 8 bases between the germline ends. The CDR3 is made up of 15 amino acids. The germline V gene has CDR1 LNHNV and CDR2 YYDKDF (reference sequence). In DNA, the CDR3 is TGTGCCACCAGCAGAGGAGGAACTAGCACAGATACGCAGTATTTT. This encodes CATSRGGTSTDTQYF.

The genes are TRBV30 and TRBJ2-7, with D unclear. Germline V lookup: CDR1 GTSNPN, CDR2 SVGIG (reference sequence). This CDR3 has 14 residues. V was clipped by 4 bases and J by 0 bases, with 13 bases between them. The CDR3 loop reads CAWKNSWSSYEQYF. CDR3 DNA: TGTGCCTGGAAAAATAGCTGGAGCTCCTACGAGCAGTACTTC.

For this clonotype: Since a much larger clone is just one base distant, this may be a read error. The conserved phenylalanine or tryptophan is not found at the CDR3 terminus, so this likely reflects a read error. This rearrangement joins TRBV20-1 to TRBJ1-5; TRBD1 agrees at 9 bases. In germline, CDR1 is DFQATT, CDR2 SNEGSKA (reference sequence). The CDR3 covers 13 residues. V gave up 5 bases and J gave up 5 bases; unmatched junction bases: 4. Written as DNA, the CDR3 is TGCAGTGCTTCCCGGACAGGGGATCAGCCCCAGCATCTT. It translates to CSASRTGDQPQHL.

The rearrangement links TRBV12-3 or TRBV12-4 to TRBJ2-7, with D perhaps matching TRBD1 (6 bases). V lost 5 bases, J lost 6 bases, and 14 bases lay in between. The CDR3 has 13 residues. The CDR3, as DNA: TGTGCCAGCAGTCCTGAGACAGGTTCCGAGCAGTACTTC. This translates into CASSPETGSEQYF.

The V and J genes are TRBV20-1 and TRBJ2-1; 7 bases line up with TRBD1. This CDR3 is built from 18 residues. Germline V gene sequence: CDR1 DFQATT, CDR2 SNEGSKA (reference sequence). The trim removed 1 base at V and 10 bases at J, leaving 22 bases unmatched. The CDR3 DNA follows: TGCAGTGCTAGAGGGTATGGTGGGCGCGGACAGGTACTAAGAGAGCAGTTCTTC. Amino acids: CSARGYGGRGQVLREQFF.

The chain links TRBV27 to TRBJ2-7; perhaps TRBD2 as D (5 bases). Looked up from germline, CDR1 is MNHEY and CDR2 is SMNVEV (reference sequence). V lost 2 bases, J lost 6 bases, and 14 bases lay in between. The CDR3 consists of 14 residues. CDR3 in amino acids: CASSLDYFLGEQYF. DNA of the CDR3: TGTGCCAGCAGTTTAGACTACTTCCTCGGCGAGCAGTACTTC.

This clonotype was detected a few times. The CDR3 is CASSSVNTQYF. The CDR3 DNA reads as TGTGCCAGCAGCTCGGTAAATACGCAGTATTTT. This sequence joins TRBV3-1 and TRBJ2-3; D is uncertain. The CDR3 consists of 11 residues. Trimming cost V 5 bases and J 7 bases, with 7 bases left between them. Looked up from germline, CDR1 is LGHDT and CDR2 is YNNKEL (reference sequence).

V is TRBV18 and J is TRBJ2-3, with D unresolved. Germline CDR1 is KGHSH and CDR2 is LQKENI. This CDR3 is 12 amino acids long. Trimming removed 2 bases at V and 5 bases at J, with 5 bases between. The CDR3 region is CASSPRLDTQYF. Here the CDR3 DNA reads TGTGCCAGCTCACCAAGGCTAGATACGCAGTATTTT. The full variable domain, completed using reference TRBV18 and TRBJ2-3, is NAGVMQNPRHLVRRRGQEARLRCSPMKGHSHVYWYRQLPEEGLKFMVYLQKENIIDESGMPKERFSAEFPKEGPSILRIQQVVRGDSAAYFCASSPRLDTQYFGPGTRLTVL.

The J gene is TRBJ2-7, the V gene TRBV6-1, with 11 nucleotides matching TRBD2. The CDR3 runs to 15 residues. With 5 bases clipped from V and 5 bases from J, the junction kept 8 bases outside the gene matches. From germline, CDR1 is MNHNS and CDR2 SASEGT. CDR3 bases: TGTGCCAGCAGTCCCTTTAGCGGGAGGGCGAACGAGCAGTACTTC. Translated, it gives CASSPFSGRANEQYF.

In its sample, this clonotype was seen a few times. The V and J genes are TRBV29-1 and TRBJ1-1, with no clear D. Germline CDR1 reads SQVTM; CDR2 reads ANQGSEA. The CDR3 is 12 residues long. With 6 bases removed from V and 6 bases from J, the gap between germline ends came to 14 bases. The CDR3 coding sequence is TGCAGCGTGGAAAAAAGGAGGGCTGAAGCTTTCTTT. The encoded protein is CSVEKRRAEAFF.

This clonotype was observed at least ten times. The chain combines TRBV14 with TRBJ2-7; TRBD1 is a possible D gene (6 bases). With 0 bases removed from V and 3 bases from J, the gap between germline ends came to 18 bases. CDR3 length: 17 amino acids. Germline V gives CDR1 SGHDN, CDR2 FVKESK. CDR3 region: CASSQDLGRKGVYEQYF. The CDR3 coding sequence is TGTGCCAGCAGCCAAGATCTTGGCAGAAAGGGGGTCTACGAGCAGTACTTC.

V usage is TRBV20-1 and J usage is TRBJ1-2; 8 bases match TRBD1. Per germline, CDR1 DFQATT and CDR2 SNEGSKA (reference sequence). Trimming cost V 6 bases and J 4 bases; bases outside gene matches: 7. There are 13 residues in the CDR3. DNA of the CDR3: TGCAGTGCGAGACAGGGGTCTGCCTATGGCTACACCTTC. Amino acids: CSARQGSAYGYTF.

The chain carries TRBV14 and TRBJ2-5; 14 nucleotides line up with TRBD2. Germline CDR1 reads SGHDN; CDR2 reads FVKESK. This CDR3 is built from 18 residues. Unmatched junction bases numbered 9, after V lost 2 bases and J lost 4 bases. The CDR3 sequence is CASSQSRTGTSGRETQYF. In DNA, the CDR3 is TGTGCCAGCAGCCAATCCCGTACCGGGACTAGCGGGAGAGAGACCCAGTACTTC.